Following are 17 T cell receptor beta chains from one sample sequenced in a study of OX40 agonist ivuxolimab in advanced cancers. Sequenced by immunoSEQ multiplex PCR; TCRdb stores in-frame clones only, minus some. The sample consists of roughly 48,000 clones, approximately 80% of them appearing once. The sample in question was CD4+ or CD8+ T cells sorted from blood, obtained in a trial of the OX40 agonist ivuxolimab. The receptor source for this set is an adult with an advanced solid tumor such as melanoma, head and neck, liver or kidney cancer.

The chain is built from TRBV7-9 and TRBJ2-7; tentative D call: TRBD2 (5 bases). CDR1 is SEHNR and CDR2 is FQNEAQ in the germline V gene (reference sequence). The V end was cut by 3 bases, the J end by 2 bases, with 11 bases between. This CDR3 has 14 residues. In nucleotides, the CDR3 is TGTGCCAGCAGCTTCCGGACTGCGCCCTACGAGCAGTACTTC. Translating it yields CASSFRTAPYEQYF.

The V gene is TRBV6-6, the J gene TRBJ1-6; D is undetermined. CDR1 MNHNY and CDR2 SVGAGI come from the germline V gene (reference sequence). The CDR3 contains 14 residues. Trimming took off 2 bases at V and 7 bases at J, with 9 bases between the two ends. This CDR3 reads CASSYMGSNSPLHF. DNA for the CDR3: TGTGCCAGCAGTTACATGGGTAGCAATTCACCCCTCCACTTT.

This clone was observed a single time. The chain has TRBV11-2 and TRBJ2-2; D is ambiguous. Trimming removed 0 bases at V and 6 bases at J, with 5 bases between. Per germline, CDR1 SGHAT and CDR2 FQNNGV. The CDR3 totals 13 residues. The CDR3 loop reads CASSLDGPGELFF. The DNA for the CDR3 is TGTGCCAGCAGCTTAGATGGACCCGGGGAGCTGTTTTTT.

The gene calls are TRBV7-9 and TRBJ2-3; 8 bases line up with TRBD2. The V gene end was trimmed by 5 bases and the J gene end by 2 bases; junction bases not matched to a gene: 3. Germline V gene sequence: CDR1 SEHNR, CDR2 FQNEAQ (reference sequence). This CDR3 spans 14 amino acids. The CDR3: CASSRAGVTDTQYF. The CDR3 DNA reads as TGTGCCAGCAGCCGAGCGGGAGTCACAGATACGCAGTATTTT.

The rearrangement links TRBV14 to TRBJ2-2; 7 nucleotides align to TRBD2. The germline V gene has CDR1 SGHDN and CDR2 FVKESK. This CDR3 is built from 17 residues. The V segment lost 0 bases and the J segment 5 bases; nucleotides outside the gene matches: 9. This chain's CDR3 is CASSQDFTRLATGELFF. CDR3 DNA: TGTGCCAGCAGCCAAGATTTTACGAGACTAGCTACCGGGGAGCTGTTTTTT.

The chain has TRBV6-5 and TRBJ2-7, with 9 bases fitting TRBD1. This CDR3 contains 14 residues. Germline-derived CDR1 and CDR2 are MNHEY and SVGAGI. The junction had 9 bases not matched to a gene; V was cut back by 6 bases and J by 6 bases. The CDR3 loop is CASRPGDRDLEQYF. CDR3 coding DNA: TGTGCCAGCAGGCCCGGGGACAGGGATCTCGAGCAGTACTTC.

The rearrangement links TRBV27 to TRBJ1-2; no clear D gene. CDR1 is MNHEY and CDR2 is SMNVEV in the germline V gene (reference sequence). The CDR3 is 12 amino acids. This CDR3 is CFSRKAWYGYTF. The CDR3 region has the DNA TGTTTCTCGAGGAAAGCTTGGTATGGCTACACCTTC.

J is TRBJ2-7 and V is TRBV7-9, with TRBD1 matching over 8 bases. This CDR3 region has 18 residues. Germline CDR1 reads SEHNR; CDR2 reads FQNEAQ (reference sequence). Losses at the gene ends were 4 bases for V and 4 bases for J; bases not matched to a gene: 18. Here the CDR3 DNA reads TGTGCCAGCAGCTCCCTGGAACACTTTCAGGGGGCTCTGTACGAGCAGTACTTC. Its protein is CASSSLEHFQGALYEQYF.

The rearrangement uses TRBV18 and TRBJ1-4; D not resolved. CDR3 length: 14 amino acids. Germline CDR1 reads KGHSH; CDR2 reads LQKENI. Trimming removed 6 bases at V and 8 bases at J, with 16 bases between. The CDR3 DNA reads as TGTGCCAGCTCTGGATCGAGAGCGAGGGAAAAACTGTTTTTT. Its protein product is CASSGSRAREKLFF.

This chain connects TRBV19 to TRBJ1-2, with D unresolved. CDR3 length: 12 residues. CDR1 LNHDA and CDR2 SQIVND come from the germline V gene (reference sequence). Trimming removed 2 bases from V and 7 bases from J, with 8 bases in between. In DNA, the CDR3 is TGTGCCAGTAGTATAATCGGGGTTGGCTACACCTTC. Translated, it gives CASSIIGVGYTF.

V is TRBV27 and J is TRBJ2-3; tentatively, D is TRBD2 (5 bases). Trimming took 6 bases from V and 1 from J, leaving 20 bases between them. This CDR3 is built from 17 residues. Germline CDR1 reads MNHEY; CDR2 reads SMNVEV (reference sequence). The CDR3 sequence is CASSWTEVEARTDTQYF. CDR3 DNA: TGTGCCAGCAGCTGGACTGAGGTTGAGGCCCGCACAGATACGCAGTATTTT.

The V and J genes are TRBV6-6 and TRBJ1-6; maybe TRBD1 (5 bases). This CDR3 has 15 residues. The germline V gene has CDR1 MNHNY and CDR2 SVGAGI (reference sequence). The V and J ends lost 6 bases and 8 bases respectively, with 17 bases between them. The CDR3 sequence is CASRTRTGPDSPLHF. CDR3 nucleotide sequence: TGTGCCAGCAGGACCAGGACGGGACCCGATTCACCCCTCCACTTT.

This clone was observed a few times. The chain links TRBV9 to TRBJ1-1; D gene ambiguous. The germline gives CDR1 SGDLS, CDR2 YYNGEE. Trimming took off 0 bases at V and 4 bases at J, with 13 bases between the two ends. The CDR3 runs 15 residues. The chain's CDR3 is CASSVGVGWVTEAFF. The CDR3 nucleotides are TGTGCCAGCAGCGTAGGGGTGGGATGGGTCACTGAAGCTTTCTTT.

The genes are TRBV5-4 and TRBJ2-5, with 8 positions matching TRBD1. In germline, CDR1 is SGHNT, CDR2 YYREEE (reference sequence). There are 13 residues in the CDR3. Trimming took 4 bases from V and 5 from J; bases not matched to a gene: 4. The CDR3 nucleotides are TGTGCCAGCAGCCCTCGGGACAGGGAGACCCAGTACTTC. It codes for CASSPRDRETQYF.

This clone was seen just once. This sequence joins TRBV25-1 and TRBJ2-7; D is undetermined. CDR1 and CDR2 (germline): MGHDK, SYGVNS. The V gene lost 3 bases and the J gene lost 3 bases, with 6 bases spanning the gap. The CDR3 spans 12 residues. CDR3 sequence (DNA): TGTGCCAGCAGTGACACTTTCTACGAGCAGTACTTC. Protein product: CASSDTFYEQYF.

V gene TRBV5-4 combines with J gene TRBJ1-4, with D possibly being TRBD1 (6 bases). The CDR3 runs 15 residues. The V end lost 0 bases, the J end lost 3 bases, and 9 bases lay between the germline ends. Per the germline V gene, CDR1 is SGHNT and CDR2 is YYREEE (reference sequence). DNA of the CDR3: TGTGCCAGCAGCTTGGGGGGGGCGGCTAATGAAAAACTGTTTTTT. The encoded protein is CASSLGGAANEKLFF.

The rearrangement uses TRBV5-6 and TRBJ2-1; 10 nucleotides line up with TRBD2. Germline values: CDR1 SGHDT, CDR2 YYEEEE. J lost 8 bases, V lost 8 bases, and 4 bases had no gene match. This CDR3 is 12 amino acids long. The CDR3 spells CARSGLADEQFF. The CDR3 DNA follows: TGTGCCAGATCAGGACTAGCGGATGAGCAGTTCTTC.